A single sample is the source of the 25 T cell receptor beta chains below, sequenced in a study of cytomegalovirus exposure and HLA in healthy donors. Generated by immunoSEQ multiplex PCR, the TCRdb table keeps only in-frame clones and is missing some. The sample has some 240,000 clones, roughly 87% seen once. The sequencing sample was made of PBMCs. These receptor sequences come from a woman younger than 30 in good health and CMV-seropositive.

This chain joins TRBV5-1 and TRBJ2-5, with D perhaps matching TRBD2 (5 bases). This CDR3 has 13 amino acids. V was shortened by 1 base and J by 5 bases, with 9 bases between the two germline ends. CDR1 and CDR2 from the germline V gene are SGHRS and YFSETQ. The CDR3 DNA sequence: TGCGCCAGCAGCTTGCCCTCGGGGGAGACCCAGTACTTC. Its protein is CASSLPSGETQYF.

The chain is built from TRBV9 and TRBJ2-7; 8 positions match TRBD1. CDR1 is SGDLS, CDR2 YYNGEE, per germline. The V segment lost 3 bases and the J segment 5 bases; nucleotides outside the gene matches: 4. The CDR3 covers 13 residues. The DNA for the CDR3 is TGTGCCAGCAGCGGTGACAGGGGTGACGAGCAGTACTTC. It codes for CASSGDRGDEQYF.

This rearrangement joins TRBV28 to TRBJ1-2; the D gene is possibly TRBD1 (5 bases). The V end was cut by 7 bases, the J end by 5 bases, with 23 bases between. The CDR3 is 16 amino acids. Germline CDR1 and CDR2: MDHEN and SYDVKM. Here the CDR3 reads CASTEGRTRLVYGYTF. CDR3 DNA sequence: TGTGCCAGCACCGAAGGGCGGACACGATTGGTATATGGCTACACCTTC.

This chain links TRBV5-1 with TRBJ2-4; tentatively, D is TRBD1 (5 bases). From germline, CDR1 is SGHRS and CDR2 YFSETQ. V was pared by 5 bases and J by 5 bases, with 11 bases between. The CDR3 extends over 13 amino acids. Written as DNA, the CDR3 is TGCGCCAGCAGTTCAGGGAACCAAAACATTCAGTACTTC. Translating gives CASSSGNQNIQYF. The complete variable domain, with remaining parts taken from reference TRBV5-1 and TRBJ2-4, reads KAGVTQTPRYLIKTRGQQVTLSCSPISGHRSVSWYQQTPGQGLQFLFEYFSETQRNKGNFPGRFSGRQFSNSRSEMNVSTLELGDSALYLCASSSGNQNIQYFGAGTRLSVL.

The rearrangement links TRBV5-1 to TRBJ2-1; possibly TRBD2 for D (6 bases). CDR3 length equals 15 residues. V lost 5 bases, J lost 0 bases, and 12 bases lay in between. Germline loops: CDR1 SGHRS, CDR2 YFSETQ. The CDR3 protein is CASRLAASSYNEQFF. CDR3 sequence (DNA): TGCGCCAGCAGACTAGCCGCGAGCTCCTACAATGAGCAGTTCTTC. The full variable domain, rest sourced from reference TRBV5-1 and TRBJ2-1, is KAGVTQTPRYLIKTRGQQVTLSCSPISGHRSVSWYQQTPGQGLQFLFEYFSETQRNKGNFPGRFSGRQFSNSRSEMNVSTLELGDSALYLCASRLAASSYNEQFFGPGTRLTVL.

In nucleotides, the CDR3 is TGTGCCAGCAGTTCGATGACAGGGGTGGATGGCTACACCTTC. Translation gives CASSSMTGVDGYTF. The V gene is TRBV27, the J gene TRBJ1-2; 8 nucleotides match TRBD1. The CDR3 contains 14 residues. After removal of 4 bases from V and 6 bases from J, the junction contained 7 bases not matched to a gene. Germline V gene data show CDR1 as MNHEY and CDR2 as SMNVEV (reference sequence).

V usage is TRBV5-8 and J usage is TRBJ1-1; a weak D match, TRBD1 (5 bases). Germline lookup yields CDR1 SGHTS and CDR2 YDEGEE. This CDR3 is built from 15 residues. The V and J ends lost 2 bases and 0 bases respectively, with 11 bases between them. CDR3 in DNA: TGTGCCAGCAGCTTCGACGGGGGGATGAACACTGAAGCTTTCTTT. This sequence encodes CASSFDGGMNTEAFF. Drawing the rest from reference TRBV5-8 and TRBJ1-1, the complete variable domain is EAGVTQSPTHLIKTRGQQATLRCSPISGHTSVYWYQQALGLGLQFLLWYDEGEERNRGNFPPRFSGRQFPNYSSELNVNALELEDSALYLCASSFDGGMNTEAFFGQGTRLTVV.

V gene TRBV28 combines with J gene TRBJ1-2, with TRBD1 identical over 9 bases. The V and J ends lost 5 bases and 2 bases, in that order; junction bases with no gene match: 6. Germline CDR1 is MDHEN and CDR2 is SYDVKM. CDR3 length: 15 residues. The chain's CDR3 is CASSPWDRVNYGYTF. The CDR3 DNA sequence: TGTGCCAGCAGTCCCTGGGACAGGGTAAACTATGGCTACACCTTC.

The chain couples TRBV19 to TRBJ2-7; 14 nucleotides match TRBD2. J was trimmed by 5 bases and V by 3 bases; bases with no gene match: 9. Germline values: CDR1 LNHDA, CDR2 SQIVND (reference sequence). CDR3 length: 17 residues. The CDR3 here is CASSMTVTSGRVDEQYF. The CDR3 DNA follows: TGTGCCAGTAGTATGACAGTGACTAGCGGGAGGGTTGACGAGCAGTACTTC.

The chain employs TRBV7-9 and TRBJ2-5, with TRBD2 matching over 14 bases. This CDR3 has 16 amino acids. The ends lost 3 bases at V and 3 bases at J; junction bases unmatched: 3. Germline CDR1 and CDR2: SEHNR and FQNEAQ (reference sequence). CDR3 sequence reads: CASSLMGLAGEETQYF. In DNA, the CDR3 is TGTGCCAGCAGCTTGATGGGACTAGCGGGAGAAGAGACCCAGTACTTC. Drawing the rest from reference TRBV7-9 and TRBJ2-5, the complete variable domain is DTGVSQNPRHKITKRGQNVTFRCDPISEHNRLYWYRQTLGQGPEFLTYFQNEAQLEKSRLLSDRFSAERPKGSFSTLEIQRTEQGDSAMYLCASSLMGLAGEETQYFGPGTRLLVL.

The chain links TRBV5-4 to TRBJ1-1; TRBD1 might be the D (5 bases). Trimming stripped 2 bases from V and 1 base from J, with 9 bases between. Germline V lookup: CDR1 SGHNT, CDR2 YYREEE (reference sequence). The CDR3 is made up of 14 amino acids. The CDR3 is CASSLGVRNTEAFF. The CDR3 DNA reads TGTGCCAGCAGCTTAGGGGTCAGGAACACTGAAGCTTTCTTT.

The chain combines TRBV4-1 with TRBJ2-3, with 9 bases aligning to TRBD2. The CDR3 covers 16 residues. From germline, CDR1 is MGHRA and CDR2 YSYEKL. V lost 3 bases to trimming and J lost 5 bases; unmatched junction nucleotides: 9. CDR3 coding DNA: TGCGCCAGCAGCCAGTTGGCTAGCGGGATTGAAGATACGCAGTATTTT. Amino acids: CASSQLASGIEDTQYF.

This sequence joins TRBV29-1 and TRBJ1-1; tentatively, D is TRBD1 (5 bases). With 6 bases removed from V and 7 bases from J, the gap between germline ends came to 12 bases. CDR3 length: 11 amino acids. Germline CDR1 is SQVTM and CDR2 is ANQGSEA. CDR3 nucleotides: TGCAGCGTGGAACAGACAGTTGAAGCTTTCTTT. This encodes CSVEQTVEAFF.

In nucleotides, the CDR3 is TGTGCCAGCAGTACCGGGACAGGGGATCAGCCCCAGCATTTT. Protein product: CASSTGTGDQPQHF. The chain combines TRBV6-6 with TRBJ1-5, with TRBD1 matching 10 bases. The V and J ends lost 5 bases and 5 bases, in that order; junction bases with no gene match: 3. The V gene's germline CDR1 is MNHNY and CDR2 SVGAGI (reference sequence). This CDR3 region has 14 residues.

In DNA, the CDR3 is TGCAGCGTTCATCCCTCGGGGTTGAACACTGAAGCTTTCTTT. It encodes CSVHPSGLNTEAFF. This rearrangement joins TRBV29-1 to TRBJ1-1; no reliable D call. V was trimmed by 5 bases and J by 0 bases, leaving 13 bases between them. The CDR3 has 14 residues. CDR1 SQVTM and CDR2 ANQGSEA come from the germline V gene. Looking up the rest from reference TRBV29-1 and TRBJ1-1 gives the full variable domain: SAVISQKPSRDICQRGTSLTIQCQVDSQVTMMFWYRQQPGQSLTLIATANQGSEATYESGFVIDKFPISRPNLTFSTLTVSNMSPEDSSIYLCSVHPSGLNTEAFFGQGTRLTVV.

The chain couples TRBV27 to TRBJ2-1; 8 bases fit TRBD2. V shed 7 bases, J shed 4 bases, and the junction held 6 bases outside the gene matches. Germline loops: CDR1 MNHEY, CDR2 SMNVEV (reference sequence). CDR3 length: 14 amino acids. CDR3 loop: CASTPGGSYNEQFF. The CDR3 DNA reads as TGTGCCAGCACCCCGGGAGGGAGTTACAATGAGCAGTTCTTC.

This clone appeared a single time. The rearrangement uses TRBV28 and TRBJ1-2; 10 bases are a match to TRBD1. The CDR3 sequence is 16 residues long. In germline, CDR1 is MDHEN, CDR2 SYDVKM. J was trimmed by 4 bases and V by 5 bases; bases with no gene match: 10. The CDR3: CASSAPGQGGSYGYTF. CDR3 sequence (DNA): TGTGCCAGCAGTGCCCCCGGACAGGGGGGCAGCTATGGCTACACCTTC.

This clone turned up a few times. The rearrangement joins TRBV9 to TRBJ2-2, with 8 bases that match TRBD1. This CDR3 is 15 amino acids long. V gave up 1 base and J gave up 6 bases; unmatched junction bases: 5. Germline-derived CDR1 and CDR2 are SGDLS and YYNGEE. CDR3 bases: TGTGCCAGCAGCGTAATGGGACAGGTCTCCGGGGAGCTGTTTTTT. Encoded protein: CASSVMGQVSGELFF.

The chain combines TRBV28 with TRBJ2-2, with D perhaps TRBD1 (6 bases). The V end was cut by 4 bases, the J end by 8 bases, with 14 bases between. Germline CDR1 and CDR2: MDHEN and SYDVKM. This CDR3 is built from 14 residues. CDR3 protein: CASSSTDSAGELFF. CDR3 in DNA: TGTGCCAGCAGTTCCACGGACAGTGCGGGGGAGCTGTTTTTT. The whole variable domain, filled in from reference TRBV28 and TRBJ2-2, reads DVKVTQSSRYLVKRTGEKVFLECVQDMDHENMFWYRQDPGLGLRLIYFSYDVKMKEKGDIPEGYSVSREKKERFSLILESASTNQTSMYLCASSSTDSAGELFFGEGSRLTVL.

The CDR3 nucleotides are TGTGCCAGCTCACTCCTGGACAGACACACTGAAGCTTTCTTT. It encodes CASSLLDRHTEAFF. The J gene is TRBJ1-1, the V gene TRBV18; the D gene is possibly TRBD1 (6 bases). This CDR3 is built from 14 residues. The V gene's germline CDR1 is KGHSH and CDR2 LQKENI. Trimming removed 4 bases at V and 3 bases at J, with 12 bases between. Looking up the rest from reference TRBV18 and TRBJ1-1 gives the full variable domain: NAGVMQNPRHLVRRRGQEARLRCSPMKGHSHVYWYRQLPEEGLKFMVYLQKENIIDESGMPKERFSAEFPKEGPSILRIQQVVRGDSAAYFCASSLLDRHTEAFFGQGTRLTVV.

The gene calls are TRBV7-8 and TRBJ1-2, with D perhaps TRBD1 (5 bases). Germline loops: CDR1 SGHVS, CDR2 FQNEAQ. The V end lost 2 bases, the J end lost 5 bases, and 24 bases lay between the germline ends. This CDR3 comprises 18 residues. The CDR3 DNA reads as TGTGCCAGCAGCTTAAACAGGAAAACGGTGCCTGGGGGGTATGGCTACACCTTC. Amino acids: CASSLNRKTVPGGYGYTF.

The rearrangement links TRBV7-9 to TRBJ2-7, with a tentative D call TRBD1 (5 bases). Germline CDR1 reads SEHNR; CDR2 reads FQNEAQ (reference sequence). V lost 5 bases to trimming and J lost 6 bases, with 8 bases between them. This CDR3 comprises 11 residues. The CDR3: CASSGQTEQYF. CDR3 in DNA: TGTGCCAGCAGCGGACAAACCGAGCAGTACTTC.

V gene TRBV29-1 combines with J gene TRBJ2-5; 7 bases are shared with TRBD2. Germline CDR1 reads SQVTM; CDR2 reads ANQGSEA. V trimming: 5 bases; J trimming: 7 bases; junction bases outside the gene matches: 16. The CDR3 has 15 residues. The CDR3 DNA is TGCAGCGTTAATAATGTGGCTAGCGGCCTTTGGACCCAGTACTTC. Protein: CSVNNVASGLWTQYF.

The chain couples TRBV23-1 to TRBJ2-1; a weak D match, TRBD2 (5 bases). TRBV23-1 is noted as an ORF with a role that remains uncertain. The CDR3 has 15 residues. The V end was cut by 3 bases, the J end by 5 bases, with 14 bases between. CDR3 sequence (DNA): TGCGCCAGCAGTCACACGGGCTTGGGAGACAATGAGCAGTTCTTC. It translates to CASSHTGLGDNEQFF.

This clone has only one observation. The chain links TRBV29-1 to TRBJ2-5, with TRBD2 as a possible D gene (5 bases). The germline V gene encodes CDR1 SQVTM and CDR2 ANQGSEA. V was pared by 0 bases and J by 1 base, with 15 bases between. The CDR3 sequence is 16 residues long. CDR3 sequence (DNA): TGCAGCGTTGAAGATACCAAGGACTGGCCCCAAGAGACCCAGTACTTC. Translating gives CSVEDTKDWPQETQYF.